The entry below describes one TCR beta chain. Between the trimmed V and J ends, which lost 0 bases and 3 bases, there was a span of 10 bases. The germline V gene encodes CDR1 SGDLS and CDR2 YYNGEE. CDR3 length equals 15 residues. The sample is drawn from a study of CD8 T cells in Susac syndrome. Reverse transcription of about 0.45 to 1 ug RNA was performed with random hexamers. One entry per CDR3 protein results from TCRdb running MiXCR on the immunoSEQ multiplex PCR reads. The table records 92,000 or so distinct CDR3 sequences, 90% to 97% of them present only once. The material sequenced was CD8+ T cells from PBMCs. This receptor was obtained from a human donor with Susac syndrome. V usage is TRBV9 and J usage is TRBJ2-1, with no clear D. The chain's CDR3 is CASSVGQARYNEQFF. In nucleotides, the CDR3 is TGTGCCAGCAGCGTAGGGCAGGCTCGCTACAATGAGCAGTTCTTC. Full variable domain (outside the CDR3, taken from reference TRBV9 and TRBJ2-1): DSGVTQTPKHLITATGQRVTLRCSPRSGDLSVYWYQQSLDQGLQFLIQYYNGEERAKGNILERFSAQQFPDLHSELNLSSLELGDSALYFCASSVGQARYNEQFFGPGTRLTVL.